The source of this TCR beta chain is a study of OX40 agonist ivuxolimab in advanced cancers. Background on the study: An agonistic human IgG2 monoclonal antibody against OX40 (CD134) was given. Study-level points and caveats: More expanded clones were found, on average, in CD8+ than in CD4+ T cells.

Here immunoSEQ multiplex PCR was the method, and the copy in TCRdb shows in-frame clones only, minus some. The sample contains roughly 57,000 clones, approximately 79% of which appear only once. About this clone itself: No antigen is known for it.

Enrollment shut out patients with autoimmune disease history or systemic immunosuppression. The CDR3 loop spans 16 amino acids. Unmatched junction bases numbered 6, after V lost 0 bases and J lost 6 bases. Germline lookup yields CDR1 MNHNY and CDR2 SVGAGI (reference sequence). This sequence joins TRBV6-6 and TRBJ1-4; 8 bases match TRBD1. Material: CD4+ or CD8+ T cells sorted from blood, obtained in a trial of the OX40 agonist ivuxolimab. The sequence derives from an adult with an advanced solid tumor such as melanoma, head and neck, liver or kidney cancer. The CDR3 spells CASSYSGQGLDEKLFF. Written as DNA, the CDR3 is TGTGCCAGCAGTTACTCAGGACAGGGATTGGATGAAAAACTGTTTTTT.